What follows are 14 T cell receptor beta chains derived from one specimen sequenced in a study of blood T cell repertoires in COVID-19. TCRdb's table, derived via immunoSEQ multiplex PCR, lists solely in-frame clones and lacks some. The top ten clones hold 13% to 15% of a sample with about 14,000 clones, roughly 93% of them seen once. Sequencing was done on a sample of peripheral blood. These receptors were obtained from a human donor in a cohort sampled during active COVID-19.

The chain recombines TRBV7-8 with TRBJ2-7; 8 bases agree with TRBD1. V lost 5 bases and J lost 3; bases outside the gene matches: 6. The CDR3 has 14 residues. Germline CDR1 SGHVS, CDR2 FQNEAQ. CDR3 in amino acids: CASSPRDRFYEQYF. In nucleotides, the CDR3 is TGTGCCAGCAGCCCCCGGGACAGGTTCTACGAGCAGTACTTC. The whole variable domain, filled in from reference TRBV7-8 and TRBJ2-7, reads GAGVSQSPRYKVAKRGQDVALRCDPISGHVSLFWYQQALGQGPEFLTYFQNEAQLDKSGLPSDRFFAERPEGSVSTLKIQRTQQEDSAVYLCASSPRDRFYEQYFGPGTRLTVT.

The chain uses TRBV9 and TRBJ2-7, with 8 bases matching TRBD1. Germline V CDR1 and CDR2: SGDLS, YYNGEE. The CDR3 is 14 residues long. Germline trimming cut 0 bases from V and 4 bases from J; bases unmatched to any gene: 3. In DNA, the CDR3 is TGTGCCAGCAGCGTAGGCCAGGGGGCTTACGAGCAGTACTTC. This gives the protein CASSVGQGAYEQYF.

The genes are TRBV14 and TRBJ2-3; 7 bases align to TRBD1. The CDR3 extends over 15 amino acids. V lost 4 bases to trimming and J lost 2 bases; unmatched junction nucleotides: 6. Germline V gene sequence: CDR1 SGHDN, CDR2 FVKESK. The CDR3 DNA follows: TGTGCCAGCAGCCTTCAGGGGGTAATCACAGATACGCAGTATTTT. This translates into CASSLQGVITDTQYF. The full variable domain, in which reference TRBV14 and TRBJ2-3 provide the parts outside the CDR3, is EAGVTQFPSHSVIEKGQTVTLRCDPISGHDNLYWYRRVMGKEIKFLLHFVKESKQDESGMPNNRFLAERTGGTYSTLKVQPAELEDSGVYFCASSLQGVITDTQYFGPGTRLTVL.

The chain uses TRBV4-3 and TRBJ2-7; 7 bases are a match to TRBD2. The CDR3 is 16 amino acids. The germline V gene has CDR1 LGHNA and CDR2 YSLEER. V was pared by 0 bases and J by 4 bases, with 9 bases of the junction left unmatched. In DNA, the CDR3 is TGCGCCAGCAGCCAAGATGGGTCAGGAGCGGGGTACGAGCAGTACTTC. Translation gives CASSQDGSGAGYEQYF.

The rearrangement links TRBV10-3 to TRBJ1-2; D is unclear. V lost 0 bases and J 4 bases, leaving 12 bases between the germline ends. Germline V gene data show CDR1 as ENHRY and CDR2 as SYGVKD. This CDR3 spans 15 amino acids. CDR3 nucleotides: TGTGCCATCAGTGAGTCAATTGCGGCTTCCTATGGCTACACCTTC. Protein: CAISESIAASYGYTF.

The genes are TRBV2 and TRBJ1-1; 9 nucleotides match TRBD1. The CDR3 totals 16 residues. J was trimmed by 3 bases and V by 6 bases; bases with no gene match: 11. Germline assignment: CDR1 SNHLY and CDR2 FYNNEI. CDR3 sequence reads: CASSIQGAREDTEAFF. CDR3 sequence (DNA): TGTGCCAGCAGCATACAGGGGGCGCGGGAGGACACTGAAGCTTTCTTT.

The chain is built from TRBV4-1 and TRBJ1-5; possible D gene TRBD1, 6 bases. V lost 1 base and J lost 2, with 15 bases in between. The CDR3 is 17 residues long. Germline V gene data show CDR1 as MGHRA and CDR2 as YSYEKL. This chain's CDR3 is CASSQGRLAGGNQPQHF. The CDR3 nucleotides are TGCGCCAGCAGCCAAGGTCGGCTGGCAGGGGGCAATCAGCCCCAGCATTTT.

The chain has TRBV5-1 and TRBJ1-1; TRBD1 matches 9 bases. The length of the CDR3 is 15 residues. Germline loops: CDR1 SGHRS, CDR2 YFSETQ. Trimming took 4 bases from V and 1 from J; bases not matched to a gene: 5. In DNA form, the CDR3 reads TGCGCCAGCAGCCCGGGGACAGGGCCGAACACTGAAGCTTTCTTT. Its translation is CASSPGTGPNTEAFF.

The chain has TRBV9 and TRBJ1-4; 8 nucleotides match TRBD1. The CDR3 runs to 15 residues. CDR1 and CDR2 (germline): SGDLS, YYNGEE. J lost 8 bases, V lost 4 bases, and 10 bases had no gene match. CDR3 DNA sequence: TGTGCCAGCAGCTCCACCGGGACAGGATACGAAAAACTGTTTTTT. It codes for CASSSTGTGYEKLFF.

The chain uses TRBV11-2 and TRBJ1-6; tentative D call: TRBD1 (5 bases). From germline, CDR1 is SGHAT and CDR2 FQNNGV. V dropped 0 bases and J dropped 8 bases, with 14 bases sitting between them. CDR3 length: 16 residues. The CDR3 loop reads CASSLDTGGGYSPLHF. The CDR3 region has the DNA TGTGCCAGCAGCTTAGATACGGGGGGAGGATATTCACCCCTCCACTTT.

This clone was observed a single time. The V and J genes are TRBV25-1 and TRBJ2-7, with D perhaps TRBD1 (6 bases). Trimming pared 5 bases from V and 7 bases from J, leaving 15 bases between. CDR1 MGHDK and CDR2 SYGVNS come from the germline V gene. The CDR3 loop spans 13 amino acids. As DNA, the CDR3 is TGTGCCAGCAGTCGTGCAGGGGAGATTGAGCAGTACTTC. This translates into CASSRAGEIEQYF.

This clone was found a few times. The rearrangement links TRBV24-1 to TRBJ2-7, with 7 positions matching TRBD1. The CDR3 is made up of 15 amino acids. The trim removed 3 bases at V and 2 bases at J, leaving 6 bases unmatched. The germline V gene encodes CDR1 KGHDR and CDR2 SFDVKD. The CDR3 reads CATSDIRQGAYEQYF. CDR3 in DNA: TGTGCCACCAGTGATATTAGACAGGGTGCCTACGAGCAGTACTTC.

The chain uses TRBV7-2 and TRBJ2-5, with D perhaps TRBD2 (6 bases). The CDR3 has 12 residues. CDR1 and CDR2 from the germline V gene are SGHTA and FQGNSA. V lost 2 bases and J 8 bases, leaving 9 bases between the germline ends. The CDR3 DNA is TGTGCCAGCAGCTTATGGAGGGACACCCAGTACTTC. It yields the protein CASSLWRDTQYF.

The genes are TRBV5-1 and TRBJ2-7; D might be TRBD1 (5 bases). Germline V gene sequence: CDR1 SGHRS, CDR2 YFSETQ. Trimming cost V 6 bases and J 0 bases, with 10 bases left between them. The CDR3 runs 13 residues. The CDR3 protein is CASTRENSYEQYF. The CDR3 region has the DNA TGCGCCAGCACCAGGGAAAACTCCTACGAGCAGTACTTC.